A selection of T cell receptor beta chains follows, all from one sample in a study of T cell repertoires in cytomegalovirus infection. TCRdb reprocessed the reads via MiXCR and lists one record per CDR3 protein. The table includes a few hundred thousand distinct CDR3 sequences, just under 25% detected once. Antigens of these TCRs are unknown. Here the sequenced sample was cultured PBMCs, taken from culture after CMV antigen stimulation. These receptors all come from a human donor in good health (CMV status not recorded). Some clones in this sample may be carry-over from other donors' samples. CDR3s include the opening cysteine and the closing phenylalanine or tryptophan.

>TRBJ2-3|TRBV19
CASSLKGGQGTDTQYF
>TRBJ1-4|TRBV4-2
CASSRGTGITNEKLFF
>TRBJ2-3|TRBV15
CATSRLHHTQYF
>TRBJ2-2|TRBV7-2
CASSLTSGGGAGELFF
>TRBJ2-7|TRBV24-1
CATGASPGQELEQYF
>TRBJ2-7|TRBV3-1
CASSQESRVGSYEQYF
>TRBJ1-1|TRBV27
CASSGGAFF
>TRBJ2-7|TRBV7-2
CASSLNRVYEQYF
>TRBJ1-1|TRBV10-3
CAISVREVNPEAFF
>TRBJ1-3|TRBV7-6
CASSLAGLSSGNTIYF
>TRBJ2-1|TRBV5-6
CASSFGLAGGDEQFF
>TRBJ2-7|TRBV7-2
CASSLASGQGIHEQYF
>TRBJ2-1|TRBV7-8
CASSLGLASGNEQFF
>TRBJ2-7|TRBV3-1
CASSQQHVPYEQYF
>TRBJ1-5|TRBV12-3/TRBV12-4
CASSLDSNQPQHF
>TRBJ2-1|TRBV11-2
CASSFGTSGSNEQFF
>TRBJ2-7|TRBV7-3
CASSLTRGYEQYF
>TRBJ1-4|TRBV12-3/TRBV12-4
CASSHPTPKVFF
>TRBJ2-5|TRBV7-9
CASSLPAGHQETQYF
>TRBJ2-7|TRBV23-1
CASSHWDHGGEQYF
>TRBJ1-2|TRBV6-4
CASSDTGTGGIGGYTF
>TRBJ2-3|TRBV7-2
CASSTVPGLAGGLPPDTQYF
>TRBJ1-4|TRBV7-6
CASSPDVMREKLFF
>TRBJ2-1|TRBV7-2
CASSLDPVSEQFF
>TRBJ2-5|TRBV5-5
CASSSGLGLYQETQYF
>TRBJ2-1|TRBV28
CASSTGISYNEQFF
>TRBJ1-2|TRBV19
CASSKEAYGYTF
>TRBJ2-5|TRBV6-6
CASSAWMLDSQETQYF
>TRBJ1-1|TRBV28
CASSLSALNTEAFF
>TRBJ2-1|TRBV27
CASSPSYSYNEQFF
>TRBJ2-7|TRBV5-6
CASSYPGTGSYEQYF
>TRBJ2-7|TRBV4-1
CASSQEKAGTYEQYF
>TRBJ1-2|TRBV7-9
CACSLSEGTAGYTF
>TRBJ2-5|TRBV7-2
CASSFGYGRGGETQYF
>TRBJ2-3|TRBV24-1
CATSDLGQENTDTQYF